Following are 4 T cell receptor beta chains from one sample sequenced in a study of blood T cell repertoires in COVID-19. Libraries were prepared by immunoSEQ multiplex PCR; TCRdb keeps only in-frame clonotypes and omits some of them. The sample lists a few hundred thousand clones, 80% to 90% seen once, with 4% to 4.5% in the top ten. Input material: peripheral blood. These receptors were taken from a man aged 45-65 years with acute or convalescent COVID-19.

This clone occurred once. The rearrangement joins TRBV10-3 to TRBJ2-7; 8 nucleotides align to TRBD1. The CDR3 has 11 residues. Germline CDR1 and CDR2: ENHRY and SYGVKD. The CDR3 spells CGTGNVYEQYF. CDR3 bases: TGTGGGACAGGGAATGTCTACGAGCAGTACTTC.

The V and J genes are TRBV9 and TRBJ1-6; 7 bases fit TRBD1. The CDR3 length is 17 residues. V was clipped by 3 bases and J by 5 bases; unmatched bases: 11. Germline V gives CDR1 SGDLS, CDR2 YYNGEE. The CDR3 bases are TGTGCCAGCAGCGCAAGTAAGAACAGGGGAGATAATTCACCCCTCCACTTT. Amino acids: CASSASKNRGDNSPLHF.

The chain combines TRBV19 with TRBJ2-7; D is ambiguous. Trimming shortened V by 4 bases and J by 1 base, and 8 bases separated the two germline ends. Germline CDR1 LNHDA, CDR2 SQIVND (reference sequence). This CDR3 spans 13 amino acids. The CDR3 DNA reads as TGTGCCAGTAGTACACAGCATTCCTACGAGCAGTACTTC. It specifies CASSTQHSYEQYF.

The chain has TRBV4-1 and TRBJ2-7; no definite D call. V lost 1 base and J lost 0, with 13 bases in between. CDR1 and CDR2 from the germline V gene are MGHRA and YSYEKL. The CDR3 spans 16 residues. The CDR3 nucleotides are TGCGCCAGCAGCCAAGGCGTGGCGGTGAGCTCCTACGAGCAGTACTTC. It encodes CASSQGVAVSSYEQYF.